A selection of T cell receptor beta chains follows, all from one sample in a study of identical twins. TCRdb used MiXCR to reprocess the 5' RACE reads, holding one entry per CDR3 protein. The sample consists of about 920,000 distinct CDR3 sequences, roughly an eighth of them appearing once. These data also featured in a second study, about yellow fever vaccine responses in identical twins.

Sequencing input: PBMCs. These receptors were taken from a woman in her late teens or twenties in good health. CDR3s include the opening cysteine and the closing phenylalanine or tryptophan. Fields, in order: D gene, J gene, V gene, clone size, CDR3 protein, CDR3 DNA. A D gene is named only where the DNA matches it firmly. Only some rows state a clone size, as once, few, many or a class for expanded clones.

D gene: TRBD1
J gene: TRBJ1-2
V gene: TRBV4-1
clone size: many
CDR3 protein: CASSQSGGFDVGYTF
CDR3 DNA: TGCGCCAGCAGCCAATCAGGGGGCTTTGACGTGGGCTACACCTTC

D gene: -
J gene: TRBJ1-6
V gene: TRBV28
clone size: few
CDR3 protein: CASSSQGRGSSPLHF
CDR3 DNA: TGTGCCAGCAGTTCACAGGGCCGGGGTTCTTCACCCCTCCACTTT

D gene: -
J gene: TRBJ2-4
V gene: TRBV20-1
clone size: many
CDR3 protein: CSARGQALAKNIQYF
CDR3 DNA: TGCAGTGCTAGAGGACAGGCTCTAGCCAAAAACATTCAGTACTTC

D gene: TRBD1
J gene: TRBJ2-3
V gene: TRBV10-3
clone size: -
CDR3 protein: CAISGSRTGGAYTQYF
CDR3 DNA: TGTGCCATCAGTGGTTCACGGACAGGGGGCGCATATACGCAGTATTTT

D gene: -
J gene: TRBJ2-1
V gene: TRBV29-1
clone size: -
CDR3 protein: CSVTVYNEQFF
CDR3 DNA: TGCAGCGTGACAGTTTACAATGAGCAGTTCTTC

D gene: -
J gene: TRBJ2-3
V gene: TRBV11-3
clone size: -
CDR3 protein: CASSSRGLRGDTQYF
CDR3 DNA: TGTGCCAGCAGCTCCCGGGGACTCAGGGGAGATACGCAGTATTTT

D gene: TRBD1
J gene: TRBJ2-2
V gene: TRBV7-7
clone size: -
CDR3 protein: CASSPTTGAGELFF
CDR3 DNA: TGTGCCAGCAGCCCCACAACAGGGGCCGGGGAGCTGTTTTTT

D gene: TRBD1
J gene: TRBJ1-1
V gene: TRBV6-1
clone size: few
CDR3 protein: CASSEAGQTRWVNTEAFF
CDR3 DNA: TGTGCCAGCAGTGAAGCGGGACAGACCCGGTGGGTGAACACTGAAGCTTTCTTT

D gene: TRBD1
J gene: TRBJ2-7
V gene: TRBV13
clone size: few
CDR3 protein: CASSLVSQGVYEQYF
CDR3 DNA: TGTGCCAGCAGCTTAGTTTCCCAGGGGGTCTACGAGCAGTACTTC

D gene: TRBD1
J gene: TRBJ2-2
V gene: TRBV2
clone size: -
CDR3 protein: CASQPRDRVTGELFF
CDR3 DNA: TGTGCCAGCCAACCCCGGGACAGGGTCACCGGGGAGCTGTTTTTT

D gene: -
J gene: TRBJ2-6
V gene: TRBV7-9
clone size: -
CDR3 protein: CASSPHPAGANVLTF
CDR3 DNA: TGTGCCAGCAGCCCGCATCCTGCCGGGGCCAACGTCCTGACTTTC

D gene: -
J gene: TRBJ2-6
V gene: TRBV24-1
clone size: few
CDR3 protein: CATSDPGFSGANVLTF
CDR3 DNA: TGTGCCACCAGTGATCCCGGATTCTCTGGGGCCAACGTCCTGACTTTC

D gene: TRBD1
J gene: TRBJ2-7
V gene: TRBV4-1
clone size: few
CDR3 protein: CASSQYSADRGDEQYF
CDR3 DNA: TGCGCCAGCAGCCAATACTCCGCAGACAGGGGGGACGAGCAGTACTTC

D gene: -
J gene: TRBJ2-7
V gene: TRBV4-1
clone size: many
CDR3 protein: CASSQYHGTPLGWEQYF
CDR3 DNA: TGCGCCAGCAGCCAATATCATGGCACACCACTTGGCTGGGAGCAGTACTTC

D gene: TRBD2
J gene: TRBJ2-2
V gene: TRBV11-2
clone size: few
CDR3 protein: CASSFLAGGPSNTGELFF
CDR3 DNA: TGTGCCAGCAGCTTTCTAGCGGGAGGGCCGTCGAACACCGGGGAGCTGTTTTTT

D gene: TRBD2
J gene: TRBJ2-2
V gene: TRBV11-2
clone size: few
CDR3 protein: CASSLRAGLNTGELFF
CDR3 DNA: TGTGCCAGCAGCTTAAGAGCGGGGCTAAACACCGGGGAGCTGTTTTTT

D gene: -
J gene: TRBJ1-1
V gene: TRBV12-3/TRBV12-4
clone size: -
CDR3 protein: CASSSRAGPGTEAFF
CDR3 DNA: TGTGCCAGCAGTTCCCGCGCAGGGCCGGGGACTGAAGCTTTCTTT

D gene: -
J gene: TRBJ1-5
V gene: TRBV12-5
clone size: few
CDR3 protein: CASGLYQPQHF
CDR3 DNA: TGTGCTAGTGGTTTGTATCAGCCCCAGCATTTT

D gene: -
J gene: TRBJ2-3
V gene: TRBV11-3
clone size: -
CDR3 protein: CASSLGSNTRDGYF
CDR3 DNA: TGTGCCAGCAGCTTAGGCTCTAACACCAGGGACGGGTATTTT

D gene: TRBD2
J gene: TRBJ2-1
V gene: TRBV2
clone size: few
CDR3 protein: CASSFRAGLAGAEQFF
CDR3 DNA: TGTGCCAGCAGTTTTAGAGCGGGACTAGCGGGAGCTGAGCAGTTCTTC

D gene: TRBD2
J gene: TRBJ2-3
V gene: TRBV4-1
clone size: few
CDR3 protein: CASSRNGLAGTSTDTQYF
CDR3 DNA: TGCGCCAGCAGCCGTAACGGACTAGCGGGAACTAGCACAGATACGCAGTATTTT

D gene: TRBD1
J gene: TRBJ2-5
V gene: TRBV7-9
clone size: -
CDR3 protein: CASSWGRAGGVETQYF
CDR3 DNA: TGTGCCAGCAGCTGGGGGCGCGCAGGGGGCGTCGAGACCCAGTACTTC

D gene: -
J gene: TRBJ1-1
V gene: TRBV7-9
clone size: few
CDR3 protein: CASSHVGGNTEAFF
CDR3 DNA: TGTGCCAGCAGCCATGTAGGGGGAAACACTGAAGCTTTCTTT

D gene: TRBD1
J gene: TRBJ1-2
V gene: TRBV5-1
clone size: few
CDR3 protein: CASSRDSAGYTF
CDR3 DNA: TGCGCCAGCAGTCGGGACAGCGCCGGCTACACCTTC

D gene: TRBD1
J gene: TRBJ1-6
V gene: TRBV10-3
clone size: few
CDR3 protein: CAISERDSQIPLHF
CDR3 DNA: TGTGCCATCAGTGAGCGGGACAGTCAGATCCCCCTCCACTTT

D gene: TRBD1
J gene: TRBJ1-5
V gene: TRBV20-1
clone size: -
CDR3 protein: CSAMPGQSNQPQHF
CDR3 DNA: TGCAGTGCGATGCCGGGACAGAGCAATCAGCCCCAGCATTTT

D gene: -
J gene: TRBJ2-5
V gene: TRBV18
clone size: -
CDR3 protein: CASSPQHRGETQYF
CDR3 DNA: TGTGCCAGCTCACCCCAGCATCGGGGCGAGACCCAGTACTTC

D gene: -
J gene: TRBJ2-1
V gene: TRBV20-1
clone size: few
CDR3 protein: CSAKTSPKYNEQFF
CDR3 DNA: TGCAGTGCTAAGACTAGTCCAAAATACAATGAGCAGTTCTTC

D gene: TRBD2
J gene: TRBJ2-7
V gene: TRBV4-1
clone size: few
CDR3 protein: CASSQVGVAGVDDEQYF
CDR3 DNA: TGCGCCAGCAGCCAAGTAGGGGTAGCGGGAGTGGACGACGAGCAGTACTTC